What follows are 11 T cell receptor beta chains derived from one specimen sequenced in a study of T-cell memory formation after mild COVID-19 (dated by TCRdb to the early 2020s). The method was 5' RACE. This sample was sequenced with an Illumina NovaSeq 6000. The public reads were reprocessed in TCRdb via fastp at Q25 and MiXCR, keeping in-frame beta chains. Each entry is one CDR3 protein sequence, shown with its most common DNA and genes. The sample records 310,000 or so distinct CDR3 sequences, approximately 15% of which are singletons. Around a fifth of the sample goes to the ten largest clones. Material for sequencing was PBMCs or a T cell subset sorted from them (not recorded which). Every receptor here comes from a man between 18 and 29 years old who had mild COVID-19 (a few samples of this study predate the infection). The sample titles of this study are shuffled in the database, so cell type and time point are left out; the donor was told from shared clones.

This clonotype has a handful of counts. V and J are TRBV19 and TRBJ1-5, with a weak D call TRBD1 (5 bases). V lost 9 bases and J lost 4, with 31 bases in between. The CDR3 length is 19 residues. Per the germline V gene, CDR1 is LNHDA and CDR2 is SQIVND (reference sequence). In nucleotides, the CDR3 is TGTGCCAGCAGCTTGGGGCGAGGGGCAATGTTGGGTGGGAATCAGCCCCAGCATTTT. It encodes CASSLGRGAMLGGNQPQHF.

This clonotype was observed a few times. The chain has TRBV20-1 and TRBJ2-5, with 7 bases identical to TRBD1. The length of the CDR3 is 13 residues. Germline lookup yields CDR1 DFQATT and CDR2 SNEGSKA (reference sequence). The junction had 1 base not matched to a gene; V was cut back by 3 bases and J by 0 bases. The CDR3 DNA reads as TGCAGTGCTAGTGGGACAGACCAAGAGACCCAGTACTTC. The encoded protein is CSASGTDQETQYF.

This clonotype was observed a few times. The chain links TRBV9 to TRBJ2-3, with a weak D call TRBD2 (7 bases). Germline CDR1 and CDR2: SGDLS and YYNGEE. The CDR3 totals 15 residues. V lost 2 bases and J lost 4, with 14 bases in between. CDR3 residues: CASSVGRGRPDTQYF. CDR3 DNA: TGTGCCAGCAGCGTTGGGCGGGGGCGTCCAGATACGCAGTATTTT.

The CDR3 is CASAPVRAVTDTQYF. The CDR3 DNA sequence: TGTGCCAGCGCCCCGGTGCGGGCGGTCACAGATACGCAGTATTTT. The rearrangement links TRBV12-3 or TRBV12-4 to TRBJ2-3; weak D call: TRBD2 (5 bases). There are 15 residues in the CDR3. V lost 8 bases and J 2 bases, leaving 17 bases between the germline ends.

In this sample, this clonotype turned up a few times. The V gene is TRBV2, the J gene TRBJ2-5, with 13 bases aligning to TRBD2. The V gene's germline CDR1 is SNHLY and CDR2 FYNNEI. V lost 6 bases, J lost 4 bases, and 8 bases stayed unmatched. The CDR3 sequence is 16 residues long. The CDR3, as DNA: TGTGCCAGCAGGAGGACTAGCGGGGGAACCCCAGAGACCCAGTACTTC. Translation: CASRRTSGGTPETQYF.

The table lists this clonotype with many counts. This rearrangement joins TRBV18 to TRBJ2-7, with D unclear. Germline V gene data show CDR1 as KGHSH and CDR2 as LQKENI. The CDR3 is made up of 12 amino acids. Trimming removed 5 bases at V and 3 bases at J, with 8 bases between. The CDR3 DNA reads as TGTGCCAGCTCAACCTCAGGCTACGAGCAGTACTTC. Protein sequence: CASSTSGYEQYF.

This clonotype was detected many times. J is TRBJ2-2 and V is TRBV13, with D unresolved. The V gene lost 3 bases and the J gene lost 7 bases, with 6 bases spanning the gap. Germline values: CDR1 PRHDT, CDR2 FYEKMQ (reference sequence). The CDR3 spans 12 residues. The CDR3: CASSFMGGELFF. In DNA form, the CDR3 reads TGTGCCAGCAGCTTCATGGGCGGGGAGCTGTTTTTT.

This clonotype came up many times. V usage is TRBV6-5 and J usage is TRBJ2-7; 10 bases fit TRBD1. Per the germline V gene, CDR1 is MNHEY and CDR2 is SVGAGI. The CDR3 is 15 amino acids. With V trimmed by 5 bases and J by 2 bases, 6 bases remained unmatched. In DNA form, the CDR3 reads TGTGCCAGCAGTAAAGCCGGGACAGGGGCCTACGAGCAGTACGTC. The encoded protein is CASSKAGTGAYEQYV.

The genes are TRBV7-9 and TRBJ2-5; D not resolved. Between the trimmed V and J ends, which lost 6 bases and 1 base, there was a span of 12 bases. The CDR3 runs 14 residues. Per the germline V gene, CDR1 is SEHNR and CDR2 is FQNEAQ (reference sequence). The CDR3 DNA is TGTGCCAGCAGGGGCTCTCCCCCCCAAGAGACCCAGTACTTC. Protein sequence: CASRGSPPQETQYF. Combining the CDR3 with reference TRBV7-9 and TRBJ2-5 gives the whole variable domain DTGVSQNPRHKITKRGQNVTFRCDPISEHNRLYWYRQTLGQGPEFLTYFQNEAQLEKSRLLSDRFSAERPKGSFSTLEIQRTEQGDSAMYLCASRGSPPQETQYFGPGTRLLVL.

This clonotype was observed a few times. The chain couples TRBV2 to TRBJ2-7; D perhaps matches TRBD2 (5 bases). Trimming stripped 6 bases from V and 7 bases from J, with 13 bases between. Germline CDR1 is SNHLY and CDR2 is FYNNEI. This CDR3 has 12 residues. CDR3 loop: CASRRDPPEQYV. In DNA form, the CDR3 reads TGTGCCAGCAGACGGGATCCCCCGGAGCAGTACGTC.

Ten or more counts support this clonotype. The DNA for the CDR3 is TGTGCCAGCAGCCCCAAGGCCGGTGGAAACATTCAGTACTTC. It yields the protein CASSPKAGGNIQYF. The chain employs TRBV7-9 and TRBJ2-4; no definite D call. The length of the CDR3 is 14 residues. Germline loops: CDR1 SEHNR, CDR2 FQNEAQ (reference sequence). V was trimmed by 5 bases and J by 6 bases, leaving 14 bases between them.